The 24 T cell receptor beta chains below all came from one sample that was sequenced in a study of blood T cell repertoires in COVID-19. Sequencing used immunoSEQ multiplex PCR; TCRdb keeps in-frame clones, though not all of them. The data hold about 180,000 clones, with 80% to 90% observed a single time. Sequencing was carried out using PBMCs or T cells enriched from blood (not recorded which). These receptors were obtained from a woman younger than 30 who had recovered from COVID-19.

The rearrangement links TRBV28 to TRBJ1-2, with TRBD1 matching 9 bases. Germline trimming cut 5 bases from V and 2 bases from J; bases unmatched to any gene: 6. CDR1 and CDR2 from the germline V gene are MDHEN and SYDVKM. The CDR3 covers 15 residues. CDR3 DNA: TGTGCCAGCAGTCGGACAGGGGCCGGCAACTATGGCTACACCTTC. Translating it yields CASSRTGAGNYGYTF.

The chain couples TRBV11-2 to TRBJ2-5, with D possibly TRBD2 on 5 matching bases. In germline, CDR1 is SGHAT, CDR2 FQNNGV. The CDR3 sequence is 14 residues long. The V end lost 6 bases, the J end lost 3 bases, and 14 bases lay between the germline ends. This CDR3 reads CASRDHGLEETQYF. Written as DNA, the CDR3 is TGTGCCAGCAGGGACCATGGACTGGAAGAGACCCAGTACTTC.

This clone was seen a handful of times. The gene calls are TRBV5-1 and TRBJ2-7; TRBD1 matches 10 bases. V dropped 0 bases and J dropped 0; count of bases not matched to a gene: 0. The germline CDR1 and CDR2 sequences are SGHRS and YFSETQ. The length of the CDR3 is 15 residues. In DNA, the CDR3 is TGCGCCAGCAGCTTGGGGACAGGGGGCTCCTACGAGCAGTACTTC. This codes for CASSLGTGGSYEQYF.

The chain is built from TRBV30 and TRBJ1-3; D perhaps matches TRBD1 (6 bases). The V gene lost 1 base and the J gene lost 1 base, with 17 bases spanning the gap. The CDR3 has 17 amino acids. Germline V CDR1 and CDR2: GTSNPN, SVGIG (reference sequence). This CDR3 is CAWSAPRRGGSGNTIYF. The CDR3, as DNA: TGTGCCTGGAGTGCCCCCCGAAGGGGGGGATCTGGAAACACCATATATTTT.

The sample holds one count of this clone. This chain uses TRBV14 with TRBJ1-4, with TRBD1 identical over 8 bases. V shed 4 bases and J 7 bases; nucleotides not matched to a gene: 8. There are 15 residues in the CDR3. Germline lookup yields CDR1 SGHDN and CDR2 FVKESK. This CDR3 reads CASSLLPGTGEKLFF. The CDR3 DNA is TGTGCCAGCAGCCTCCTTCCAGGGACAGGTGAAAAACTGTTTTTT.

This chain links TRBV24-1 with TRBJ2-3; 10 nucleotides agree with TRBD2. Unmatched junction bases numbered 5, after V lost 4 bases and J lost 2 bases. Per the germline V gene, CDR1 is KGHDR and CDR2 is SFDVKD. CDR3 length: 16 amino acids. The CDR3 nucleotides are TGTGCCACCAGTGACCCGGGACTAGCGCCCACAGATACGCAGTATTTT. Protein product: CATSDPGLAPTDTQYF.

This chain joins TRBV11-2 and TRBJ2-3; 8 nucleotides align to TRBD1. Germline V lookup: CDR1 SGHAT, CDR2 FQNNGV. CDR3 length: 14 residues. J gave up 4 bases and V 5 bases, and 5 bases lay outside the gene matches. This CDR3 is CASSRDRGSDTQYF. Written as DNA, the CDR3 is TGTGCCAGCAGCCGCGACAGGGGTTCAGATACGCAGTATTTT.

This clone was seen only once. The chain employs TRBV6-2 or TRBV6-3 and TRBJ1-1; TRBD1 agrees at 7 bases. Germline V gene lookup returns CDR1 MNHEY and CDR2 SVGEGT. V was clipped by 2 bases and J by 1 base; unmatched bases: 10. This CDR3 comprises 17 residues. The CDR3 DNA reads as TGTGCCAGCAGTTACGATCCTTGGTACAGGGGGAACACTGAAGCTTTCTTT. Its protein is CASSYDPWYRGNTEAFF.

The J gene is TRBJ1-6, the V gene TRBV7-9; D is unclear. Germline-derived CDR1 and CDR2 are SEHNR and FQNEAQ (reference sequence). The germline V and J ends were trimmed by 0 bases and 3 bases, with 3 bases remaining between them. The CDR3 is 14 residues long. DNA of the CDR3: TGTGCCAGCAGCTTAGCTCGCTATAATTCACCCCTCCACTTT. Translation: CASSLARYNSPLHF.

The chain has TRBV18 and TRBJ1-6, with D hard to call. Per the germline V gene, CDR1 is KGHSH and CDR2 is LQKENI. The CDR3 has 13 amino acids. V shed 0 bases and J shed 7 bases, with 4 bases lying between them. CDR3 in amino acids: CASSPPKNSPLHF. For the CDR3, the DNA is TGTGCCAGCTCACCACCCAAAAATTCACCCCTCCACTTT.

The chain joins TRBV19 to TRBJ2-7; the D gene is possibly TRBD1 (5 bases). Per germline, CDR1 LNHDA and CDR2 SQIVND (reference sequence). Trimming pared 3 bases from V and 3 bases from J, leaving 9 bases between. This CDR3 contains 13 residues. CDR3 amino acids: CASSMGQGYEQYF. CDR3 bases: TGTGCCAGTAGTATGGGGCAGGGCTACGAGCAGTACTTC.

The chain combines TRBV6-5 with TRBJ2-7; a possible D gene is TRBD1 (7 bases). The CDR3 contains 15 residues. The germline V and J ends were trimmed by 8 bases and 6 bases, with 23 bases remaining between them. The germline V gene has CDR1 MNHEY and CDR2 SVGAGI. The CDR3 DNA is TGTGCCAGCCTTAGAGCGCGGGACAGCGGTTCCGAGCAGTACTTC. This codes for CASLRARDSGSEQYF.

The chain joins TRBV5-4 to TRBJ1-2, with D uncertain. Germline V gene data show CDR1 as SGHNT and CDR2 as YYREEE (reference sequence). The CDR3 consists of 14 residues. Trimming left V 2 bases short and J 4 bases short, with 12 bases between. CDR3 protein: CASSFEPGGYGYTF. DNA of the CDR3: TGTGCCAGCAGCTTCGAACCGGGAGGCTATGGCTACACCTTC.

The rearrangement uses TRBV6-5 and TRBJ2-5; D is perhaps TRBD2 (5 bases). V was shortened by 6 bases and J by 5 bases, with 7 bases between the two germline ends. Germline loops: CDR1 MNHEY, CDR2 SVGAGI. The CDR3 loop spans 11 amino acids. The CDR3, as DNA: TGTGCCAGCAGGGGAGCGGAGACCCAGTACTTC. Translated: CASRGAETQYF.

A few counts support this clone. The chain is built from TRBV7-2 and TRBJ1-2; 8 bases map to TRBD1. The J segment lost 1 base and the V segment lost 7 bases, leaving 17 bases of the junction unmatched. The CDR3 sequence is 18 residues long. From germline, CDR1 is SGHTA and CDR2 FQGNSA. CDR3 coding DNA: TGTGCCAGCACCCGACCCAGGACAGGGCAGAATCGTAACTATGGCTACACCTTC. As protein: CASTRPRTGQNRNYGYTF. The whole variable domain, filled in from reference TRBV7-2 and TRBJ1-2, reads GAGVSQSPSNKVTEKGKDVELRCDPISGHTALYWYRQSLGQGLEFLIYFQGNSAPDKSGLPSDRFSAERTGGSVSTLTIQRTQQEDSAVYLCASTRPRTGQNRNYGYTFGSGTRLTVV.

The V call is TRBV28, the J call TRBJ1-5; D is unclear. Trimming shortened V by 3 bases and J by 7 bases, and 16 bases separated the two germline ends. Germline V gives CDR1 MDHEN, CDR2 SYDVKM. This CDR3 is built from 15 residues. This CDR3 is CASSFLGEGGQPQHF. The CDR3 bases are TGTGCCAGCAGTTTTCTCGGGGAAGGAGGACAGCCCCAGCATTTT.

The CDR3 protein is CASRERGTYNEQFF. CDR3 bases: TGTGCCAGCAGGGAGCGGGGGACCTACAATGAGCAGTTCTTC. This chain connects TRBV6-5 to TRBJ2-1; 8 positions agree with TRBD2. V trimming: 6 bases; J trimming: 2 bases; junction bases outside the gene matches: 3. The CDR3 is 14 residues long. Germline V lookup: CDR1 MNHEY, CDR2 SVGAGI.

The CDR3 DNA is TGTGCCAGCAGCGGGACAGCTAATGAAAAACTGTTTTTT. This sequence encodes CASSGTANEKLFF. This rearrangement joins TRBV12-3 or TRBV12-4 to TRBJ1-4; 7 nucleotides match TRBD1. CDR3 length equals 13 residues. J gave up 3 bases and V 6 bases, and 1 base lay outside the gene matches.

This chain uses TRBV10-3 with TRBJ2-6; 9 bases match TRBD1. The CDR3 loop spans 18 amino acids. V was clipped by 5 bases and J by 2 bases; unmatched bases: 10. Germline-derived CDR1 and CDR2 are ENHRY and SYGVKD. The CDR3 protein is CAISRQGVSEAGANVLTF. As DNA, the CDR3 is TGTGCCATCAGTAGACAGGGGGTGTCCGAGGCTGGGGCCAACGTCCTGACTTTC.

CDR3 nucleotides: TGTGCCAGCAGCGTAGGATTAGCCGAGGGCTACACCTTC. It encodes CASSVGLAEGYTF. This chain connects TRBV9 to TRBJ1-2; D gene uncertain. V lost 0 bases, J lost 8 bases, and 11 bases lay in between. Germline CDR1 SGDLS, CDR2 YYNGEE. The CDR3 consists of 13 residues.

This clone was observed a single time. V is TRBV5-1 and J is TRBJ2-2, with 8 bases fitting TRBD1. J gave up 3 bases and V 6 bases, and 4 bases lay outside the gene matches. This CDR3 is built from 14 residues. Germline CDR1 is SGHRS and CDR2 is YFSETQ. For the CDR3, the DNA is TGCGCCAGCAACCAGGGGGCAGACACCGGGGAGCTGTTTTTT. This gives the protein CASNQGADTGELFF.

The V gene is TRBV11-1, the J gene TRBJ1-4; a weak D match, TRBD1 (6 bases). This CDR3 spans 15 amino acids. The germline CDR1 and CDR2 sequences are SGHAT and FQDESV (reference sequence). V shed 5 bases and J shed 8 bases, with 18 bases lying between them. The CDR3 is CASSAYRDIEEKLFF. Here the CDR3 DNA reads TGTGCCAGCAGCGCTTACAGGGACATTGAAGAAAAACTGTTTTTT.

This clone showed up just once. The chain employs TRBV10-3 and TRBJ2-5; weak D call: TRBD2 (6 bases). Germline V gene sequence: CDR1 ENHRY, CDR2 SYGVKD. The CDR3 totals 15 residues. Trimming took off 3 bases at V and 2 bases at J, with 13 bases between the two ends. Here the CDR3 reads CAISDAGQMQETQYF. The CDR3 DNA reads TGTGCCATCAGTGACGCGGGGCAGATGCAAGAGACCCAGTACTTC.

This chain uses TRBV2 with TRBJ2-5, with 8 bases aligning to TRBD2. Germline-derived CDR1 and CDR2 are SNHLY and FYNNEI. The V and J ends lost 5 bases and 5 bases, in that order; junction bases with no gene match: 10. The CDR3 sequence is 15 residues long. The CDR3 loop reads CASSNNGGARETQYF. CDR3 sequence (DNA): TGTGCCAGCAGTAATAACGGGGGGGCGAGGGAGACCCAGTACTTC.